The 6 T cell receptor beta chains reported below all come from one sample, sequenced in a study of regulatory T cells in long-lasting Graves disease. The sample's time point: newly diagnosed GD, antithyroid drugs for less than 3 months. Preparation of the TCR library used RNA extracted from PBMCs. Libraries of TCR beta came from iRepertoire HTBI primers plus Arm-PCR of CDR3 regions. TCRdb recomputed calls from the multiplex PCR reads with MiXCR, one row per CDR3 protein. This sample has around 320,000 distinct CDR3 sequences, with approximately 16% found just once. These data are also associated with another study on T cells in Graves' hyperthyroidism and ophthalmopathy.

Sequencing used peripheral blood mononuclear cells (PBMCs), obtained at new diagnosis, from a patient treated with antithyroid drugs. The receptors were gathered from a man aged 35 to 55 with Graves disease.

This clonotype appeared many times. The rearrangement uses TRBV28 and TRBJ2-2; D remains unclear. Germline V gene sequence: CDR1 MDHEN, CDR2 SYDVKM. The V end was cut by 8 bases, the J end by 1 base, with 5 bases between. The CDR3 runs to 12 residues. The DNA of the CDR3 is TGTGCCAGCGGGAAGAACACCGGGGAGCTGTTTTTT. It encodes CASGKNTGELFF.

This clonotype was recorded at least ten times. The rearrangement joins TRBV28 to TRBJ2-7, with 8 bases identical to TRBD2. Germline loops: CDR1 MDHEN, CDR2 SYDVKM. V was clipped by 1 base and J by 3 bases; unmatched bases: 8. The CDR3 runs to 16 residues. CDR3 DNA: TGTGCCAGCAGTTTATCAGGGCGGGGGGCACGCTACGAGCAGTACTTC. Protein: CASSLSGRGARYEQYF.

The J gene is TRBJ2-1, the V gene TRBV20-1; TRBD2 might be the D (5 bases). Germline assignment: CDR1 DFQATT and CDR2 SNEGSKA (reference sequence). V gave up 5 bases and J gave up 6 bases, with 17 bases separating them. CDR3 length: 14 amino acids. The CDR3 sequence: CSAQNLIRGNEQFF. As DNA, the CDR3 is TGCAGTGCTCAGAATTTAATACGGGGCAATGAGCAGTTCTTC.

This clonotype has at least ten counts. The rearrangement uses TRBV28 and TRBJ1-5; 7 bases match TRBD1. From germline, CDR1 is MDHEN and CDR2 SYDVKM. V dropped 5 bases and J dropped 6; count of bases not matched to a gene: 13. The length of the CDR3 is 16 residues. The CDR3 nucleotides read TGTGCCAGCAGTCTCCCCTTGACAGGGTATCGTCAGCCCCAGCATTTT. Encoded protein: CASSLPLTGYRQPQHF.

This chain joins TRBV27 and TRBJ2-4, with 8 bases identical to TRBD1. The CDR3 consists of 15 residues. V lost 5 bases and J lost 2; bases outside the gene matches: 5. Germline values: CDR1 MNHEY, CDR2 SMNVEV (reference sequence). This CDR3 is CASSLRQGPKNIQYF. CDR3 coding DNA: TGTGCCAGCAGTCTAAGACAGGGGCCCAAAAACATTCAGTACTTC.

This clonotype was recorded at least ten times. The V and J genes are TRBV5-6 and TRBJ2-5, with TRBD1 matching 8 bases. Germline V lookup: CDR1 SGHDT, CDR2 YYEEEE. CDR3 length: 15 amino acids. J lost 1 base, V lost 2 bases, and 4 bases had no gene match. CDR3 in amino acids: CASSFPGQGQETQYF. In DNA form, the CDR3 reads TGTGCCAGCAGCTTCCCAGGACAGGGCCAAGAGACCCAGTACTTC.